This T cell receptor beta chain was observed in a study of blood T cell repertoires in COVID-19. In the study overall: Whether acute or convalescent, the COVID-19 samples came from the United States, Italy and Spain.

Those enrolled, adults aged roughly 18 to 100 years, came from roughly 22 US areas. Cohort allocation depended upon clinical history that participants reported. The CDR3 is 13 residues long. Trimming removed 3 bases from V and 1 base from J, with 4 bases in between. CDR1 is LNHDA and CDR2 is SQIVND in the germline V gene (reference sequence). The table came from immunoSEQ multiplex PCR; TCRdb's copy has only in-frame clones and leaves some out. The sample shows some 300,000 clones, just under 90% of them seen only once. The chain links TRBV19 to TRBJ1-3, with D unclear. The sequencing sample was made of PBMCs or T cells enriched from blood (not recorded which). The sequence came from a woman in her fifties or sixties who had been exposed to COVID-19. The CDR3 sequence is CASSIQSGNTIYF. The CDR3 region has the DNA TGTGCCAGTAGTATTCAGTCTGGAAACACCATATATTTT.